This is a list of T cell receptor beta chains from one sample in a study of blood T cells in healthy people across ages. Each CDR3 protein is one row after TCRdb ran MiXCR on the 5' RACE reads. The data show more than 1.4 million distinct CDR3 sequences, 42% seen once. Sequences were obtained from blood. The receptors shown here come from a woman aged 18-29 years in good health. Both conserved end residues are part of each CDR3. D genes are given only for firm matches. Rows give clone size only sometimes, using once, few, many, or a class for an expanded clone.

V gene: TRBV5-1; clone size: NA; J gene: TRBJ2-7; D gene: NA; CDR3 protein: CASISGSGAGSYNEQYF; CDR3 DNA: TGCGCCAGCATATCGGGTTCGGGGGCCGGGTCCTACAATGAGCAGTACTTC
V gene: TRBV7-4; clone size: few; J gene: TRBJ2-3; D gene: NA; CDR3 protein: CASTIWGLQTPTSTDTQYF; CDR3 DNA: TGTGCCAGCACCATTTGGGGGCTCCAAACCCCTACTAGCACAGATACGCAGTATTTT
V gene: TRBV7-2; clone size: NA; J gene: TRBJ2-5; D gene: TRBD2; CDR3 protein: CASSTGTSGRAETQYF; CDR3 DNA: TGTGCCAGCAGCACCGGGACTAGCGGGAGGGCAGAGACCCAGTACTTC
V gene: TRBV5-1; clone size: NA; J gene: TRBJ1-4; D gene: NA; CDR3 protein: CASSSREIHEQLFF; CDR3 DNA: TGCGCCAGCAGCTCCCGGGAGATCCATGAACAACTGTTTTTT
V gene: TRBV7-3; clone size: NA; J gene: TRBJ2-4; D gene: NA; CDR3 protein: CASSPRDKGSQYF; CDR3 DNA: TGTGCCAGCAGCCCCAGGGACAAAGGCAGTCAGTACTTC
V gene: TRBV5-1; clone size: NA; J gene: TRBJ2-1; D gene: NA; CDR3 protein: CASSLDPAESYNEQFF; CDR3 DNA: TGCGCCAGCAGCTTGGACCCCGCCGAGAGTTACAATGAGCAGTTCTTC
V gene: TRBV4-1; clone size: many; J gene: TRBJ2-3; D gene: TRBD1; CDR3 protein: CASSPRQGSTDTQYF; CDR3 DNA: TGCGCCAGCAGCCCTAGACAGGGAAGCACAGATACGCAGTATTTT
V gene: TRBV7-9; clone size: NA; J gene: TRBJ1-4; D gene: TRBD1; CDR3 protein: CASSWGTGMMIGEKLFF; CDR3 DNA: TGTGCCAGCAGCTGGGGGACAGGGATGATGATAGGTGAAAAACTGTTTTTT
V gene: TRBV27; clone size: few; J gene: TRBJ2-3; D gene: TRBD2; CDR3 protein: CASSQTSGSPGGTQYF; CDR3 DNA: TGTGCCAGCAGCCAGACTAGCGGGAGTCCCGGGGGTACGCAGTATTTT
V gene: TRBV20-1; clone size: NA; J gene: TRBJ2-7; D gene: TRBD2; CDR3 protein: CSADRLAGSQSYEQYF; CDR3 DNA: TGCAGTGCTGATAGACTAGCGGGGAGCCAGTCCTACGAGCAGTACTTC
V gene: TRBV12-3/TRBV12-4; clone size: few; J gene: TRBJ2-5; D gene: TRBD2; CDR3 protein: CASRVTSGQETQYF; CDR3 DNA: TGTGCCAGCAGGGTGACTAGCGGCCAAGAGACCCAGTACTTC
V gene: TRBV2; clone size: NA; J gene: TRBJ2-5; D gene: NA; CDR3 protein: CASNAVAQETQYF; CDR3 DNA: TGTGCCAGCAACGCTGTCGCCCAAGAGACCCAGTACTTC
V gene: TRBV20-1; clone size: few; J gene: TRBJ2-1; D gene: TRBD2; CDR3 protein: CSAAGTRGVNEQFF; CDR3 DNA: TGCAGTGCGGCCGGGACTAGAGGCGTAAATGAGCAGTTCTTC
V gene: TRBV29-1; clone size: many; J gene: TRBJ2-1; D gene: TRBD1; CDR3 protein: CSVSPGQGVNEQFF; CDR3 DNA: TGCAGCGTGAGCCCGGGACAGGGGGTCAATGAGCAGTTCTTC
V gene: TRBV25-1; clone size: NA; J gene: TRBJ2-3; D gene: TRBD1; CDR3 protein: CASSARDRGKSTDTQYF; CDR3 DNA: TGTGCCAGCAGTGCAAGGGACAGGGGGAAGAGCACAGATACGCAGTATTTT
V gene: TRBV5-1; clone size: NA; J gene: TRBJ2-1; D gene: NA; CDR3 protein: CAGSFDRHEQFF; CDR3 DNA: TGCGCCGGCAGCTTCGACCGACACGAGCAGTTCTTC
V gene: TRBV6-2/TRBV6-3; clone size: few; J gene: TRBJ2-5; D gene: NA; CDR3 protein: CASSYETYQETQYF; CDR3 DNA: TGTGCCAGCAGTTACGAAACTTATCAAGAGACCCAGTACTTC
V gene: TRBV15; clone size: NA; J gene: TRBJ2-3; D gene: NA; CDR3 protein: CATSRDSQSTDTQYF; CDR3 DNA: TGTGCCACCAGCAGAGATAGCCAAAGCACAGATACGCAGTATTTT
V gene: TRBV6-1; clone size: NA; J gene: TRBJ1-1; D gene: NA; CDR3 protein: CASSGWDDTEAFF; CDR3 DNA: TGTGCCAGCAGTGGCTGGGACGACACTGAAGCTTTCTTT
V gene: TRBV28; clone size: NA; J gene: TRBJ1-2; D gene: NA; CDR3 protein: CASNTLPGTPSNYGYTF; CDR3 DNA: TGTGCCAGCAATACTCTCCCTGGGACCCCTTCTAACTATGGCTACACCTTC
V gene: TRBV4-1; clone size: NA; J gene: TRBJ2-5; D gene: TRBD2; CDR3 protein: CASSQVGGGLSETQYF; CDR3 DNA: TGCGCCAGCAGCCAAGTGGGCGGGGGGCTCTCAGAGACCCAGTACTTC
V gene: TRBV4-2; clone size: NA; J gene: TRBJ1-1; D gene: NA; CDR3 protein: CASSQDRALSTTEAFF; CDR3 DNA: TGTGCCAGCAGCCAAGACAGGGCCCTCTCGACCACTGAAGCTTTCTTT
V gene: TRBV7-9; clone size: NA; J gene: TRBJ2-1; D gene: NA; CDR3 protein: CASSLGWERIISYNEQFF; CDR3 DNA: TGTGCCAGCAGCTTAGGTTGGGAGCGGATCATCTCCTACAATGAGCAGTTCTTC
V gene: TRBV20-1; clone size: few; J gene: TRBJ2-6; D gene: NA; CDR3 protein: CSAIDSTGANVLTF; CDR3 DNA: TGCAGTGCTATCGACAGTACTGGGGCCAACGTCCTGACTTTC
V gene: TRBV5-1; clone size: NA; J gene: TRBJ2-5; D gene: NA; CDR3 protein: CASSHPSRAAQETQYF; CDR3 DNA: TGCGCCAGCAGCCACCCCTCGAGAGCGGCCCAAGAGACCCAGTACTTC
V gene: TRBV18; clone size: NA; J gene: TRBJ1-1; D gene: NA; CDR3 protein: CASSAGTAISAFF; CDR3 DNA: TGTGCCAGCTCAGCCGGGACCGCCATTTCGGCTTTCTTT
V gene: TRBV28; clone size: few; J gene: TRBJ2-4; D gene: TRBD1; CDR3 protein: CASSLQGTKNIQYF; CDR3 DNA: TGTGCCAGCAGCCTACAGGGGACCAAAAACATTCAGTACTTC
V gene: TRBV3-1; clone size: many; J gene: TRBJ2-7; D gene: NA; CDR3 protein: CASSQTDYEQYF; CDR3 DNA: TGTGCCAGCTCACAGACGGATTACGAGCAGTACTTC
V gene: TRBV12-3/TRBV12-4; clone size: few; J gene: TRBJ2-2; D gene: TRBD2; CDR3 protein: CASSPPSGGNTGELFF; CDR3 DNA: TGTGCCAGCAGCCCCCCTAGCGGGGGAAACACCGGGGAGCTGTTTTTT
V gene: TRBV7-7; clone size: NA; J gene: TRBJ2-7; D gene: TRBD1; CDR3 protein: CASSLENRGDEQYF; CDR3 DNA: TGTGCCAGCAGCTTAGAGAACAGGGGAGACGAGCAGTACTTC
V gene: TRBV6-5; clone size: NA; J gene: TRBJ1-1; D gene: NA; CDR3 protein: CASCGRSMNTEAFF; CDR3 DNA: TGTGCCAGCTGCGGGCGGTCGATGAACACTGAAGCTTTCTTT
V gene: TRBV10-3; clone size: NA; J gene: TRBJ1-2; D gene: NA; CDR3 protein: CAISEVRLKDYGYTF; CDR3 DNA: TGTGCCATCAGTGAGGTCAGGCTGAAGGACTATGGCTACACCTTC
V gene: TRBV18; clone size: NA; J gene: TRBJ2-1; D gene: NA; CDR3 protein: CASSPPGRLDGNEQFF; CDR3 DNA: TGTGCCAGCTCACCACCGGGGAGGCTAGATGGGAATGAGCAGTTCTTC
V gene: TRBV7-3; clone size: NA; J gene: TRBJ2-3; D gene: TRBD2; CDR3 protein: CASSAGRGSSTDTQYF; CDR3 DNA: TGTGCCAGCAGCGCGGGGCGGGGGTCTAGCACAGATACGCAGTATTTT
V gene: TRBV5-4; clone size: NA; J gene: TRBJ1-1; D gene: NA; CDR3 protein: CASSLGTDPNTEAFF; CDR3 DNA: TGTGCCAGCAGCTTGGGGACGGACCCGAACACTGAAGCTTTCTTT
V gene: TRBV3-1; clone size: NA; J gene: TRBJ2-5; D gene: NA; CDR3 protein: CASSPSATLLATINF; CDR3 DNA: TGTGCCAGCAGCCCCTCAGCTACTTTGTTAGCCACGATAAACTTC
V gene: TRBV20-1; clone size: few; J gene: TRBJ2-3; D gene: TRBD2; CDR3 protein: CSARGLAEAGDTQYF; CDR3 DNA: TGCAGTGCTAGGGGACTAGCGGAGGCGGGAGATACGCAGTATTTT
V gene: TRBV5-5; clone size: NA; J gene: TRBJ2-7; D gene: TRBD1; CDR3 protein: CASSESGLGQGATYEQYF; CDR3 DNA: TGTGCCAGCAGCGAAAGTGGTTTGGGACAGGGGGCGACCTACGAGCAGTACTTC
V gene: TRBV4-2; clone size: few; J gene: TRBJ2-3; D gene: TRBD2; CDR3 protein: CASSQAFLAGGLGDTQYF; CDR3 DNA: TGTGCCAGCAGCCAAGCTTTCCTAGCGGGGGGGCTCGGAGATACGCAGTATTTT
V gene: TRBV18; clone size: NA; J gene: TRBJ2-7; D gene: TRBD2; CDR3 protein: CASSPPTSGALYEQYF; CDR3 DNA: TGTGCCAGCTCACCACCCACTAGCGGGGCCCTCTACGAGCAGTACTTC
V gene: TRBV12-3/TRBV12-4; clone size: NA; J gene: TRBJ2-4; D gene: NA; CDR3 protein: CASSLVGGRVDNIQYF; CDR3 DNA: TGTGCCAGCAGTTTAGTGGGGGGCCGGGTGGATAACATTCAGTACTTC
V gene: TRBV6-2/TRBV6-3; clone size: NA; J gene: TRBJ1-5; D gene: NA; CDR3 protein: CASRNLGAAGFQPQHF; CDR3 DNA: TGTGCCAGCAGAAATCTAGGGGCCGCAGGGTTTCAGCCCCAGCATTTT
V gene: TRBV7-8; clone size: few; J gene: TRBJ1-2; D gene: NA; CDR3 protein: CASSLQPEPRGYTF; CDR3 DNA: TGTGCCAGCAGCTTACAGCCTGAACCGCGAGGCTACACCTTC